The clone carrying this T cell receptor beta chain was detected only a few times. Its specificity is unknown. Regarding treatment: 10-day PBMC culture with coronavirus spike peptide pools or control peptides (ViraFEST assay). ViraFEST stimulated the growth of antigen-specific T cells using peptide pools and subsequently profiled their TCRs by sequencing. The data derive from a study of vaccination and CD4 T cells after COVID-19. The overall study: SARS-CoV-2, HCoV-NL63, HCoV-OC43 and HCoV-229E supplied the overlapping spike peptides used to stimulate cells.

V lost 4 bases and J 2 bases, leaving 8 bases between the germline ends. CDR1 is MNHEY and CDR2 is SMNVEV in the germline V gene (reference sequence). This CDR3 contains 13 residues. Study-wide findings and caveats: The appearance of a median approximately 90% of reactive clones in convalescent patients occurred only post-vaccination.

The Oncomine TCR Beta short-read assay was what sequenced the DNA obtained from cultured CD4+ T cells. A single record per CDR3 protein comes from TCRdb applying MiXCR to the PCR reads. The data contain around 6,400 distinct CDR3 sequences, approximately 42% of them singletons. The TCR originated in a human donor who had recovered from COVID-19. The sequenced sample consisted of CD4+ T cells from blood, cultured in vitro. The chain combines TRBV27 with TRBJ2-5, with D unclear. CDR3 sequence reads: CASSWRLQETQYF. CDR3 in DNA: TGTGCCAGCAGTTGGCGGCTGCAAGAGACCCAGTACTTC.